The 10 T cell receptor beta chains reported below all come from one sample, sequenced in a study of T-cell reconstitution after alpha-beta-depleted transplantation in children. Unique molecular identifiers tagged the TCRbeta library. Using its own MiXCR run on the PCR reads, TCRdb lists one record per CDR3 protein. The profile shows a few hundred thousand distinct CDR3 sequences, 10% to 15% of them singletons. The specimen comprised PBMCs, mostly from graft donor cells, sampled 360 days after TCRalphabeta/CD19-depleted stem cell transplant. The receptors come from a male patient younger than 18 who had a stem cell transplant for acute myeloid leukemia, so the T cells may come from the graft donor.

The chain couples TRBV11-2 to TRBJ1-3; no clear D. The CDR3 totals 13 residues. CDR1 is SGHAT, CDR2 FQNNGV, per germline. Between the trimmed V and J ends, which lost 5 bases and 0 bases, there was a span of 5 bases. In DNA form, the CDR3 reads TGTGCCAGCAGCCCCATCTCTGGAAACACCATATATTTT. This translates into CASSPISGNTIYF.

At least ten counts were recorded for this clonotype. The V gene is TRBV5-1, the J gene TRBJ2-1; 10 nucleotides align to TRBD1. With 4 bases clipped from V and 5 bases from J, the junction kept 6 bases outside the gene matches. Germline V gives CDR1 SGHRS, CDR2 YFSETQ. The CDR3 covers 15 residues. Written as DNA, the CDR3 is TGCGCCAGCAGCCTACCGGGACAGGGGAACAATGAGCAGTTCTTC. Translating it yields CASSLPGQGNNEQFF.

The rearrangement links TRBV5-1 to TRBJ1-1, with D uncertain. V shed 0 bases and J shed 1 base, with 4 bases lying between them. The germline CDR1 and CDR2 sequences are SGHRS and YFSETQ. The CDR3 is made up of 13 amino acids. The DNA of the CDR3 is TGCGCCAGCAGCTTGGCCTGGAACACTGAAGCTTTCTTT. It translates to CASSLAWNTEAFF. The variable domain in full, with the rest retrieved from reference TRBV5-1 and TRBJ1-1, is KAGVTQTPRYLIKTRGQQVTLSCSPISGHRSVSWYQQTPGQGLQFLFEYFSETQRNKGNFPGRFSGRQFSNSRSEMNVSTLELGDSALYLCASSLAWNTEAFFGQGTRLTVV.

V is TRBV25-1 and J is TRBJ1-1; possible D gene TRBD1, 5 bases. V shed 4 bases and J shed 6 bases, with 12 bases lying between them. The CDR3 sequence is 13 residues long. CDR1 is MGHDK and CDR2 is SYGVNS in the germline V gene. In DNA, the CDR3 is TGTGCCAGCAGTGGAGGGGTCCTCGCTGAAGCTTTCTTT. Amino acid sequence: CASSGGVLAEAFF.

A few counts support this clonotype. The germline gene is not matched at one end of the junction; a read error may be the cause. The gene calls are TRBV9 and TRBJ2-2, with 8 bases aligning to TRBD2. CDR1 and CDR2 (germline): SGDLS, YYNGEE. The CDR3 runs to 15 residues. The CDR3, as DNA: TGTACCAGCAGCCCCCGACTAGCGTCAACCGGGGAGCTGTTTTTT. Translated: CTSSPRLASTGELFF.

This clonotype was seen repeatedly, ten times or more. This rearrangement joins TRBV6-6 to TRBJ2-7; D not resolved. The CDR3 consists of 11 residues. Germline lookup yields CDR1 MNHNY and CDR2 SVGAGI (reference sequence). V gave up 2 bases and J gave up 6 bases, with 5 bases separating them. CDR3 sequence (DNA): TGTGCCAGCAGTTACCTGCTCGAGCAGTACTTC. Translating gives CASSYLLEQYF.

This clonotype was found a few times. The V call is TRBV7-6, the J call TRBJ2-7; D gene ambiguous. V was clipped by 4 bases and J by 0 bases, with 13 bases between them. The CDR3 runs to 15 residues. Germline V lookup: CDR1 SGHVS, CDR2 FNYEAQ. In DNA form, the CDR3 reads TGTGCCAGCAGCTCACCCCCAGGAAGCTCCTACGAGCAGTACTTC. It encodes CASSSPPGSSYEQYF. Full variable domain (outside the CDR3, taken from reference TRBV7-6 and TRBJ2-7): GAGVSQSPRYKVTKRGQDVALRCDPISGHVSLYWYRQALGQGPEFLTYFNYEAQQDKSGLPNDRFSAERPEGSISTLTIQRTEQRDSAMYRCASSSPPGSSYEQYFGPGTRLTVT.

The V call is TRBV28, the J call TRBJ2-7; D is uncertain. CDR3 length: 15 amino acids. V lost 2 bases and J 0 bases, leaving 11 bases between the germline ends. Germline V gene lookup returns CDR1 MDHEN and CDR2 SYDVKM. CDR3: CASSLAHLSSYEQYF. The CDR3, as DNA: TGTGCCAGCAGTTTAGCACACCTGAGCTCCTACGAGCAGTACTTC.

This clonotype was counted only a few times. The chain uses TRBV12-3 or TRBV12-4 and TRBJ1-1; D call uncertain. The CDR3 is 12 residues long. The V gene lost 7 bases and the J gene lost 0 bases, with 6 bases spanning the gap. The CDR3 region is CASNLMNTEAFF. The CDR3 DNA reads as TGTGCCAGCAATCTAATGAACACTGAAGCTTTCTTT.

This clonotype was detected only a few times. V gene TRBV10-3 combines with J gene TRBJ2-7; tentatively, D is TRBD1 or TRBD2 (5 bases each). In germline, CDR1 is ENHRY, CDR2 SYGVKD. V was clipped by 4 bases and J by 2 bases, with 12 bases between them. CDR3 length equals 14 residues. The chain's CDR3 is CAISVGTATYEQYF. DNA for the CDR3: TGTGCCATCAGTGTCGGGACGGCTACCTACGAGCAGTACTTC.